This T cell receptor (beta chain) was sequenced in a study of blood T cell repertoires in COVID-19. Study-level information: From the United States, Italy and Spain came samples of acute and convalescent COVID-19.

The V gene lost 4 bases and the J gene lost 1 base, with 6 bases spanning the gap. Germline CDR1 is MRHNA and CDR2 is SNTAGT. This CDR3 comprises 13 residues. Sequencing was performed with immunoSEQ multiplex PCR; in TCRdb, only in-frame clones are kept and a portion is missing. Among around 400,000 clones, about 89% were seen once, and the ten largest hold 0.95% to 1.5%. Material for sequencing was peripheral blood. The chain uses TRBV6-4 and TRBJ2-3; D possibly corresponds to TRBD1 (5 bases). The source of this sequence is a man in his forties with acute or convalescent COVID-19. CDR3 nucleotide sequence: TGTGCCAGCAGTGCCAGGGGCACAGATACGCAGTATTTT. It yields the protein CASSARGTDTQYF.